A single sample gave rise to the 16 T cell receptor beta chains below, sequenced in a study of blood T cell repertoires in COVID-19. TCRdb's table, derived via immunoSEQ multiplex PCR, lists solely in-frame clones and lacks some. The sample yields 90,000 to 100,000 clones, approximately 84% seen once. The sequencing input was peripheral blood. These receptors were collected from an older woman with acute or convalescent COVID-19.

This clone showed up just once. The gene calls are TRBV18 and TRBJ1-6; a weak D match, TRBD1 (6 bases). The germline V and J ends were trimmed by 2 bases and 7 bases, with 18 bases remaining between them. The CDR3 spans 17 residues. Germline V gene sequence: CDR1 KGHSH, CDR2 LQKENI. CDR3 DNA: TGTGCCAGCTCACCAGGGGGCAGGGCGACGGCGAATTCACCCCTCCACTTT. The encoded protein is CASSPGGRATANSPLHF.

As DNA, the CDR3 is TGTGCCAGTAGTCCTTTCCGGGACAGCGGGAATGAAAAACTGTTTTTT. Protein: CASSPFRDSGNEKLFF. The chain has TRBV19 and TRBJ1-4; TRBD1 agrees at 7 bases. The CDR3 extends over 16 amino acids. The J segment lost 5 bases and the V segment lost 5 bases, leaving 11 bases of the junction unmatched. The V gene's germline CDR1 is LNHDA and CDR2 SQIVND (reference sequence).

The V call is TRBV5-1, the J call TRBJ1-4; D gene ambiguous. The CDR3 contains 15 residues. Per germline, CDR1 SGHRS and CDR2 YFSETQ. V was cut by 0 bases and J by 3 bases, with 9 bases left in between. The DNA for the CDR3 is TGCGCCAGCAGCTTGGGAGCTATGGCTAATGAAAAACTGTTTTTT. It codes for CASSLGAMANEKLFF.

The sample holds a few counts of this clone. The V and J genes are TRBV18 and TRBJ1-6; possible D gene TRBD1, 6 bases. The CDR3 loop spans 17 amino acids. Germline-derived CDR1 and CDR2 are KGHSH and LQKENI. V lost 6 bases and J 6 bases, leaving 21 bases between the germline ends. The CDR3 DNA is TGTGCCAGCTCCCGCGGCCCTGACAGGTTCGGTAATTCACCCCTCCACTTT. This codes for CASSRGPDRFGNSPLHF.

V usage is TRBV4-1 and J usage is TRBJ2-3; 8 bases align to TRBD2. CDR3 length: 16 amino acids. V lost 0 bases to trimming and J lost 2 bases; unmatched junction nucleotides: 4. Germline CDR1 is MGHRA and CDR2 is YSYEKL. The CDR3 nucleotides are TGCGCCAGCAGCCAAGAAATGGGACTAGTCACAGATACGCAGTATTTT. It codes for CASSQEMGLVTDTQYF.

The chain couples TRBV25-1 to TRBJ1-3; D perhaps matches TRBD1 (6 bases). Germline CDR1 MGHDK, CDR2 SYGVNS. Trimming took 4 bases from V and 0 from J, leaving 10 bases between them. This CDR3 region has 15 residues. The CDR3 sequence: CASSGQASSGNTIYF. DNA of the CDR3: TGTGCCAGCAGTGGACAGGCCAGCTCTGGAAACACCATATATTTT. Based on the CDR3 plus reference TRBV25-1 and TRBJ1-3, the full variable domain is EADIYQTPRYLVIGTGKKITLECSQTMGHDKMYWYQQDPGMELHLIHYSYGVNSTEKGDLSSESTVSRIRTEHFPLTLESARPSHTSQYLCASSGQASSGNTIYFGEGSWLTVV.

The rearrangement joins TRBV3-1 (or the pseudogene TRBV3-2) to TRBJ1-4; 10 bases are shared with TRBD1. Trimming at V came to 3 bases and at J to 8 bases, leaving 0 bases not matched to a gene. The CDR3 is 13 amino acids. Germline V gene sequence: CDR1 LGHDT, CDR2 YNNKEL (reference sequence). As DNA, the CDR3 is TGTGCCAGCAGCCAGACAGGGGGCGAAAAACTGTTTTTT. It codes for CASSQTGGEKLFF.

The V and J genes are TRBV9 and TRBJ1-1, with 7 positions matching TRBD1. V lost 4 bases to trimming and J lost 4 bases; unmatched junction nucleotides: 4. This CDR3 contains 13 residues. Germline CDR1 reads SGDLS; CDR2 reads YYNGEE. CDR3: CASSSWTGTEAFF. CDR3 DNA: TGTGCCAGCAGCTCCTGGACAGGCACTGAAGCTTTCTTT.

Only a few counts were recorded for this clone. This sequence joins TRBV7-4 and TRBJ2-1; 14 nucleotides align to TRBD2. The CDR3 is 14 amino acids. Looked up from germline, CDR1 is SGHVT and CDR2 is SQSDAQ. Trimming took 5 bases from V and 8 from J; bases not matched to a gene: 2. The CDR3 region is CASSGLAGGHEQFF. Here the CDR3 DNA reads TGTGCCAGCAGCGGACTAGCGGGGGGCCATGAGCAGTTCTTC.

V gene TRBV5-1 combines with J gene TRBJ2-7; weak D call: TRBD1 (5 bases). V gave up 0 bases and J gave up 4 bases, with 17 bases separating them. Per the germline V gene, CDR1 is SGHRS and CDR2 is YFSETQ. CDR3 size: 16 residues. The CDR3, as DNA: TGCGCCAGCAGCTTGGGGGCAGGCCAAGGGGCTTACGAGCAGTACTTC. This encodes CASSLGAGQGAYEQYF.

This clone was seen only once. The rearrangement uses TRBV9 and TRBJ2-7; the match to TRBD1 covers 8 bases. Per the germline V gene, CDR1 is SGDLS and CDR2 is YYNGEE. Losses at the gene ends were 4 bases for V and 2 bases for J; bases not matched to a gene: 8. The CDR3 has 15 residues. CDR3 coding DNA: TGTGCCAGCAGCTTATCCGGGACAGGCGCCTACGAGCAGTACTTC. It is translated as CASSLSGTGAYEQYF. Full variable domain (rest looked up from reference TRBV9 and TRBJ2-7): DSGVTQTPKHLITATGQRVTLRCSPRSGDLSVYWYQQSLDQGLQFLIQYYNGEERAKGNILERFSAQQFPDLHSELNLSSLELGDSALYFCASSLSGTGAYEQYFGPGTRLTVT.

The chain employs TRBV7-3 and TRBJ2-7; D might be TRBD1 (5 bases). V lost 3 bases and J lost 3, with 12 bases in between. This CDR3 has 14 amino acids. CDR1 is SGHTA and CDR2 is FQGTGA in the germline V gene. CDR3 bases: TGTGCCAGCAGCTTGTCAGGGATGGGCTACGAGCAGTACTTC. It encodes CASSLSGMGYEQYF.

The chain links TRBV7-2 to TRBJ1-1; the D gene is possibly TRBD1 (5 bases). The ends were cut back, 3 bases at V and 4 bases at J, with 9 bases in the middle. CDR3 length equals 13 residues. Germline assignment: CDR1 SGHTA and CDR2 FQGNSA. DNA of the CDR3: TGTGCCAGCAGCTTGCAGGGTATCACTGAAGCTTTCTTT. Its translation is CASSLQGITEAFF.

The J gene is TRBJ1-4, the V gene TRBV12-3 or TRBV12-4, with D unclear. The CDR3 is 12 residues long. Trimming took 3 bases from V and 7 from J, leaving 6 bases between them. CDR3 region: CASSFSSEKLFF. In DNA form, the CDR3 reads TGTGCCAGCAGTTTTTCGAGTGAAAAACTGTTTTTT.

The chain links TRBV2 to TRBJ1-6, with TRBD1 matching over 9 bases. Germline lookup yields CDR1 SNHLY and CDR2 FYNNEI. V shed 1 base, J shed 8 bases, and the junction held 3 bases outside the gene matches. The CDR3 extends over 15 amino acids. DNA for the CDR3: TGTGCCAGCAGTGAAGGGGACAGGGTTTATTCACCCCTCCACTTT. Translated: CASSEGDRVYSPLHF.

This clone was counted only a few times. The chain couples TRBV4-2 to TRBJ1-1; D is perhaps TRBD1 (5 bases). Per germline, CDR1 LGHNA and CDR2 YNFKEQ. The CDR3 is 14 amino acids. Deletions cut 0 bases from V and 4 bases from J, with 9 bases between. The DNA for the CDR3 is TGTGCCAGCAGCCAAGATATCGGGGGCACTGAAGCTTTCTTT. Amino acids: CASSQDIGGTEAFF.